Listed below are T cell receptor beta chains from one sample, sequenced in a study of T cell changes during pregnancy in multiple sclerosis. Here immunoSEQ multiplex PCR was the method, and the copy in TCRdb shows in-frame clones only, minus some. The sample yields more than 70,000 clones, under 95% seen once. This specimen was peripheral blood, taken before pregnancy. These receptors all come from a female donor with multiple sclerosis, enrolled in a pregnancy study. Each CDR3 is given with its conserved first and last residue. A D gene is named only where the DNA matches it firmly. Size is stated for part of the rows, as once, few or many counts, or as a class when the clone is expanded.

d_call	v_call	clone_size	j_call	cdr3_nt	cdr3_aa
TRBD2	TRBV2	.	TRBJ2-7	TGTGCCAGCAGTACCGGACTAGCGGGGATCTACGAGCAGTACTTC	CASSTGLAGIYEQYF
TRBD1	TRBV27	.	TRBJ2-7	TGTGCCAGCAGTCAGACAGGGATACCATACGAGCAGTACTTC	CASSQTGIPYEQYF
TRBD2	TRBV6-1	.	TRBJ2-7	TGTGCCAGCTCGCTCCGGGACTACGCCTACGAGCAGTACTTC	CASSLRDYAYEQYF
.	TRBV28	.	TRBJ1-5	TGTGCCAGCAGTTCGGAACAGGTAGGGGATCAGCCCCAGCATTTT	CASSSEQVGDQPQHF
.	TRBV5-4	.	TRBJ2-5	TGTGCCTCCGCTTCCGGACAGCACCAAGAGACCCAGTACTTC	CASASGQHQETQYF
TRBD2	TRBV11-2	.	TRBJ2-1	TGTGCCAGCAGCCCCCAGGTCACTAGCGGGAGTTATGAGCAGTTCTTC	CASSPQVTSGSYEQFF
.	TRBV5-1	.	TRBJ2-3	TGCGCCAGCAGCCTACCCTCCTTCCGAGATACGCAGTATTTT	CASSLPSFRDTQYF
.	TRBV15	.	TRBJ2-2	TGTGCCACCAGTCCGGGATCCTACACCGGGGAGCTGTTTTTT	CATSPGSYTGELFF
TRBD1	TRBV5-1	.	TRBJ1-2	TGCGCCAGCAGCTTGGACAGGGGGAACTATGGCTACACCTTC	CASSLDRGNYGYTF
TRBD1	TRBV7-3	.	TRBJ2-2	TGTGCCAGCAGCTTTAGACAGGGGAACACCGGGGAGCTGTTTTTT	CASSFRQGNTGELFF
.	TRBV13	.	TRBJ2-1	TGTGCCAGCAGCTCAACCAGTTGGGGGGGGGCCTTGGATGAGCAGTTCTTC	CASSSTSWGGALDEQFF
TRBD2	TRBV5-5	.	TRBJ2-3	TGTGCCAGCAGGTGGGCTACTAGCGGGGGCACAGATACGCAGTATTTT	CASRWATSGGTDTQYF
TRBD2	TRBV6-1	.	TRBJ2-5	TGTGCCAGCAGTACATTAGCGGGAGTGCAAGAGACCCAGTACTTC	CASSTLAGVQETQYF
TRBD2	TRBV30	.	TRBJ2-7	TGTGCCTGGAGTGTAAGGGTGACTAGCGGGAGCGAGCAGTACTTC	CAWSVRVTSGSEQYF
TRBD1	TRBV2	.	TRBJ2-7	TGTGCCAGCAGTGAAAGGAACAGGGGGCAATCGGGACGGCAGAGGGGCGAGCAGTACTTC	CASSERNRGQSGRQRGEQYF
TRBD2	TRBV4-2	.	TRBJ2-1	TGTGCCAGCAGCCCCGCTCCTCTTGGACTAGCGGGGGGGTCGGATGAGCAGTTCTTC	CASSPAPLGLAGGSDEQFF
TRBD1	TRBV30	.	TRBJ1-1	TGTGCCTGGATAGCTAAGGGGGCGACTGAAGCTTTCTTT	CAWIAKGATEAFF
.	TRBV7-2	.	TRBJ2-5	TGTGCCAGCAGCTTCATCGGAGTCCGGAGCGAGACCCAGTACTTC	CASSFIGVRSETQYF
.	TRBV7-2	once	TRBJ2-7	TGTGCCAGCAGAACCGGGACATGGACCTACGAGCAGTACTTC	CASRTGTWTYEQYF
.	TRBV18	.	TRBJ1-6	TGTGCCAGCTCACTAGGTCGCAGGGTCGACGGGCCCCTCCACTTT	CASSLGRRVDGPLHF
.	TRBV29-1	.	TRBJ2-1	TGCAGCGTTGGGTACAGAATTTGGAATGAGCAGTTCTTC	CSVGYRIWNEQFF
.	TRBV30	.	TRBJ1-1	TGTGCCTGGAGTGACAGGGTGGACACTGAAGCTTTCTTT	CAWSDRVDTEAFF
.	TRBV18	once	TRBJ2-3	TGTGCCAGCTCACCAATAAGGGGGAGCACAGATACGCAGTATTTT	CASSPIRGSTDTQYF
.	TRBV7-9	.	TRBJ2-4	TGTGCCAGCGTAGACAGAGGGGGTTTAGAACAGTACTTC	CASVDRGGLEQYF
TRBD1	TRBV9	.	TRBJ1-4	TGTGCCAGCAGCGTAGACGGGACAGGGGATGAAAAACTGTTTTTT	CASSVDGTGDEKLFF
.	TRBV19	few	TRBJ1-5	TGTGCCAGTAGGCCCGGCCAGGGGAAGGGTTATAGCAATCAGCCCCAGCATTTT	CASRPGQGKGYSNQPQHF
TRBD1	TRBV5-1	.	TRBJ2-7	TGCGCCAGCAAGAACCAGACAGGGACCGAGCAGTACTTC	CASKNQTGTEQYF
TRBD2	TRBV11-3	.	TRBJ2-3	TGTGCCAGCAGCTTACCTATTAGCGGGAGCACAGATACGCAGTATTTT	CASSLPISGSTDTQYF
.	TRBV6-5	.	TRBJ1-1	TGTGCCAGCACTCAGGGTAACACTGAAGCTTTCTTT	CASTQGNTEAFF
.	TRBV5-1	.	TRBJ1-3	TGCGCCAGCAGCTTGGGGGGGACTTCTGGAAACACCATATATTTT	CASSLGGTSGNTIYF
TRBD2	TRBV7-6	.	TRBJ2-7	TGTGCCAGCAGCCCCGGGACTAGTTTCACCTACGAGCAGTACTTC	CASSPGTSFTYEQYF
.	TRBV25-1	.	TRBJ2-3	TGTGCCAGCAGTGGGGGCCCTCGGCAGGATACGCAGTATTTT	CASSGGPRQDTQYF
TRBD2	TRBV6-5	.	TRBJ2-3	TGTGCCAGCAGTGGACTAGCGGGGGGGGGAGATACGCAGTATTTT	CASSGLAGGGDTQYF
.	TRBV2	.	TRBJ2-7	TGTGCCAGCAGGGGAGCCCACGAGCAGTACTTC	CASRGAHEQYF
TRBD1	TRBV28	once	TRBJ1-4	TGTGCCAGCAGTGAGACAGGGTTCGTTAATGAAAAACTGTTTTTT	CASSETGFVNEKLFF
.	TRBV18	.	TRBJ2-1	TGTGCCAGCTCACCACGTAACACTAGCTGGAGACGGTCCTACAATGAGCAGTTCTTC	CASSPRNTSWRRSYNEQFF
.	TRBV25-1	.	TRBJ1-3	TGTGCCAGCACCAGAGCGTGGGGAAACACCATATATTTT	CASTRAWGNTIYF
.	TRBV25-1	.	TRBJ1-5	TGTGCCAGCAGTGAATATGGCTATCAGCCCCAGCATTTT	CASSEYGYQPQHF
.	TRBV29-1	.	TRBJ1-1	TGCAGCGTTGGGTTAGGGAGGGGCACTGAAGCTTTCTTT	CSVGLGRGTEAFF
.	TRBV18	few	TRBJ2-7	TGTGCCAGCTCACCTGGACACTCAGGCTACGAGCAGTACTTC	CASSPGHSGYEQYF
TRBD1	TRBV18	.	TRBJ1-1	TGTGCCAGCTCACGACAGGGTGGGGACACTGAAGCTTTCTTT	CASSRQGGDTEAFF
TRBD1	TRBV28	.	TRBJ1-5	TGTGCCAGCGCCGACAGGGGCAATCAGCCCCAGCATTTT	CASADRGNQPQHF
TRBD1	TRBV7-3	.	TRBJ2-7	TGTGCCAGCAGTTACAAGGACAGGCGCCCCTACGAGCAGTACTTC	CASSYKDRRPYEQYF
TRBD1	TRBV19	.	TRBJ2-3	TGTGCCAGTAGTCCCAGGGGGAGCACAGATACGCAGTATTTT	CASSPRGSTDTQYF
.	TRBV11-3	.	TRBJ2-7	TGTGCCAGCAGTGTCCAGGGGTCCCCTAAGACGGGCGAGCAGTACTTC	CASSVQGSPKTGEQYF
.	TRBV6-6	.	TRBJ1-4	TGTGCCAGCAGTGGCCCGGGACTGAATAATGAAAAACTGTTTTTT	CASSGPGLNNEKLFF
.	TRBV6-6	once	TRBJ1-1	TGTGCCAGCAGCGACGACACACTGAACACTGAAGCTTTCTTT	CASSDDTLNTEAFF
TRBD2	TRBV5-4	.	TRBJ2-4	TGTGCCACCGCGGGGGGATCGAAAAACATTCAGTACTTC	CATAGGSKNIQYF
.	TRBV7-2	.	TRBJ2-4	TGTGCCAGCAGCTTAGGTGGGACTCCTAACATTCAGTACTTC	CASSLGGTPNIQYF